This TCR beta chain originates from a study of response to subunit inactivated influenza vaccine. In this sample, this clonotype turned up a few times. This CDR3 is 13 amino acids long. The V gene lost 1 base and the J gene lost 13 bases, with 14 bases spanning the gap. MiXCR was run by TCRdb on the RT-PCR reads, yielding one entry per CDR3 protein. Counted here are just under 550,000 distinct CDR3 sequences, 20% to 25% occurring once; the ten biggest clones make up approximately 3%. These data were likewise used in another study, on T cells expressing NK-cell markers. That study reports: Researchers built TCR beta cDNA using 5'RACE template switching with UMIs. One of the eight sequenced donors was seronegative, whereas the other seven were HCMV-seropositive. What restricted sorting to alpha-beta TCR T cells in several experiments was an anti-gamma-delta TCR antibody. There were a handful of donors in whom these clonotypes also led the CD3+CD56-NKG2C+ fraction.

The chain is built from TRBV12-3 or TRBV12-4 and TRBJ2-1, with D hard to call. The source is a man aged 45-65 years who received an inactivated influenza vaccine. Here the sequenced sample was CD4+ T cells sorted from PBMCs, taken roughly 13 days after vaccination. The CDR3 coding sequence is TGTGCCAGCAGTTTAGGTTCAATCCGGAGCCAGTTCTTC. Residues: CASSLGSIRSQFF.